This TCR beta chain came from a study of T cell responses to AZD1222 COVID-19 vaccine. Study-level results: Nearly half of unique spike-specific TCRs reportedly avoided B.1.351 and B.1.1.7 mutated regions. Spike was spanned by vaccine-associated CD4 TCRs, which were dominant at 160-218 and 743-854. Repertoire sampling happened only post peak T cell response.

This CDR3 is built from 12 residues. V was pared by 7 bases and J by 6 bases, with 11 bases between. Produced via immunoSEQ multiplex PCR; TCRdb's table is partial and in-frame only. The sample has about 130,000 clones; 88% are singletons. For this clone: Its specificity is not known.

The sequence was collected from an adult in good health. This chain uses TRBV12-3 or TRBV12-4 with TRBJ2-3; D remains ambiguous. The input for sequencing was peripheral blood, taken on day 0 of MenACWY control vaccination. CDR3 residues: CASTFSADTQYF. CDR3 sequence (DNA): TGTGCCAGCACCTTTTCAGCGGATACGCAGTATTTT.